This T cell receptor beta chain was captured in a study of blood T cell repertoires in COVID-19. This clone was recorded once. The trim removed 2 bases at V and 3 bases at J, leaving 4 bases unmatched. The CDR3 consists of 14 residues. Germline V gene lookup returns CDR1 GTSNPN and CDR2 SVGIG (reference sequence). Recovered status in Cohort 3 required two negative PCRs, clearance, or symptom resolution. Using immunoSEQ multiplex PCR, the repertoire was profiled, and TCRdb retains in-frame clones only, with some absent. The sample contains about 320,000 clones, under 90% of which appear only once. This chain connects TRBV30 to TRBJ2-5, with TRBD2 matching over 9 bases. Sequenced input: PBMCs or T cells enriched from blood (not recorded which). This TCR was recovered from a man between 60 and 70 years old who had recovered from COVID-19. Here the CDR3 DNA reads TGTGCCTGGAGTCGGCTAGCGGGAAAAGAGACCCAGTACTTC. Translation: CAWSRLAGKETQYF.